This TCR beta chain comes out of a study of T cell responses to AZD1222 COVID-19 vaccine. Study-wide points: The donor cohort was predominantly white British with a female majority, and clonal diversity may have been underestimated.

Assay: immunoSEQ multiplex PCR; the TCRdb copy retains only in-frame clones and omits some. The table lists 150,000 to 200,000 clones, 90% to 95% of them singletons, with roughly 10% in the top ten. The V gene lost 1 base and the J gene lost 9 bases, with 5 bases spanning the gap. Germline V gives CDR1 KGHDR, CDR2 SFDVKD. This CDR3 is built from 11 residues. Comments on this clone: Its antigen is as yet unknown.

Sequencing was performed on peripheral blood, taken on day 0 of AZD1222 vaccination. This clonotype originated in an adult in good health. The V call is TRBV24-1, the J call TRBJ1-2, with no clear D. The CDR3 DNA follows: TGTGCCACCAGTGATTTTTTAAGCTACACCTTC. Its translation is CATSDFLSYTF.